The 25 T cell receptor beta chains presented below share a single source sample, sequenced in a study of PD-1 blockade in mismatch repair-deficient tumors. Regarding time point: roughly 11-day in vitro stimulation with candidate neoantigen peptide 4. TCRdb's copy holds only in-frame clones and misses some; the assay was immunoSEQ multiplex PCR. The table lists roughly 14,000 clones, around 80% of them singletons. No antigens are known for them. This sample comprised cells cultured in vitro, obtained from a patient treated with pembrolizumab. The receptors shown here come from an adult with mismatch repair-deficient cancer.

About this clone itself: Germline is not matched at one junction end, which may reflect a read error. The chain's CDR3 is CASSLIGTAHFKDF. DNA for the CDR3: TGTGCCAGCAGTTTAATCGGGACAGCGCACTTTAAGGACTTC. The gene calls are TRBV13 and TRBJ2-7; 7 nucleotides agree with TRBD1. CDR1 and CDR2 from the germline V gene are PRHDT and FYEKMQ (reference sequence). The CDR3 extends over 14 amino acids.

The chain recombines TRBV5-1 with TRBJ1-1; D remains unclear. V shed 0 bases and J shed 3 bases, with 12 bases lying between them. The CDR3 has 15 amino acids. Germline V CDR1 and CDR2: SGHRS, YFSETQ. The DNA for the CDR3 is TGCGCCAGCAGCTTGGGCGACGCGAGGGACACTGAAGCTTTCTTT. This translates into CASSLGDARDTEAFF. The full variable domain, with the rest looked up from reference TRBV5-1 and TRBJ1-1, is KAGVTQTPRYLIKTRGQQVTLSCSPISGHRSVSWYQQTPGQGLQFLFEYFSETQRNKGNFPGRFSGRQFSNSRSEMNVSTLELGDSALYLCASSLGDARDTEAFFGQGTRLTVV.

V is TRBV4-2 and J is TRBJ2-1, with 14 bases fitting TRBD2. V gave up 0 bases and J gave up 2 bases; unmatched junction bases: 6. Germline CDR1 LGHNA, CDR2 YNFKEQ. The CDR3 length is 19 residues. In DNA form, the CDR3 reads TGTGCCAGCAGCCAAGATCTAGGGACTAGCGGGAGCACCTACAATGAGCAGTTCTTC. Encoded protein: CASSQDLGTSGSTYNEQFF.

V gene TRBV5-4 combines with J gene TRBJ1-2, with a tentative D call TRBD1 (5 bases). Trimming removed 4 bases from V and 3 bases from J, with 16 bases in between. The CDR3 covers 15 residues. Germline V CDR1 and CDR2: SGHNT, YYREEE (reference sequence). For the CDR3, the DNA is TGTGCCAGCAGCACCCGGACCGGGGCCGACTATGGCTACACCTTC. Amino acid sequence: CASSTRTGADYGYTF.

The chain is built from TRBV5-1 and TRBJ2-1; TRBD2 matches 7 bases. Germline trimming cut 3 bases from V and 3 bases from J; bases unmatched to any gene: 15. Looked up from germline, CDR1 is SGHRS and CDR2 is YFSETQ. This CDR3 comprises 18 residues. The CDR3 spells CASSSQSGWLADYNEQFF. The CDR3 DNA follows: TGCGCCAGCAGCTCACAATCCGGGTGGCTAGCGGACTACAATGAGCAGTTCTTC.

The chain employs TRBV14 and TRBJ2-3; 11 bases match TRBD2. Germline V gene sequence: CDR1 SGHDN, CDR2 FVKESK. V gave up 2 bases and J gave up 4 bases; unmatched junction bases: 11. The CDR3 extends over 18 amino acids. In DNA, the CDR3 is TGTGCCAGCAGCCAATTTCGAACTAGCGGGAGTATCGCAGATACGCAGTATTTT. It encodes CASSQFRTSGSIADTQYF.

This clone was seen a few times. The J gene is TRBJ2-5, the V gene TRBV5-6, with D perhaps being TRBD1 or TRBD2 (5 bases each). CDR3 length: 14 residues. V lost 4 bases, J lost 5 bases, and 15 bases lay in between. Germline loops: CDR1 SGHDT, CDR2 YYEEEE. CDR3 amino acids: CASSPRGAWETQYF. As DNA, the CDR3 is TGTGCCAGCAGCCCTCGAGGGGCGTGGGAGACCCAGTACTTC.

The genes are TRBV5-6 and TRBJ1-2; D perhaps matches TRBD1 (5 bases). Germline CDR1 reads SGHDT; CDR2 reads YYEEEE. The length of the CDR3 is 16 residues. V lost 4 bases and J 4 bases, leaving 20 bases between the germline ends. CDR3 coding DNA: TGTGCCAGCAGCGCAACAGGACTCCAAGGTGGCTATGGCTACACCTTC. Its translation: CASSATGLQGGYGYTF.

The CDR3 loop reads CASSPGLNTEAFF. The CDR3 DNA follows: TGTGCCAGCAGCCCAGGGTTGAACACTGAAGCTTTCTTT. The V call is TRBV11-2, the J call TRBJ1-1; a weak D match, TRBD1 (5 bases). The CDR3 consists of 13 residues. Germline loops: CDR1 SGHAT, CDR2 FQNNGV. V dropped 5 bases and J dropped 0 bases, with 7 bases sitting between them.

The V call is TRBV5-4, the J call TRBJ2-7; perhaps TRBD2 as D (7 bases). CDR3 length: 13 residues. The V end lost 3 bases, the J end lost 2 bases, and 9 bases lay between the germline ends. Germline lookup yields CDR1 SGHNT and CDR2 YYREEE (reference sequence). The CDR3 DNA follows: TGTGCCAGCAGCTCGCGGGGGCCCTACGAGCAGTACTTC. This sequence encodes CASSSRGPYEQYF.

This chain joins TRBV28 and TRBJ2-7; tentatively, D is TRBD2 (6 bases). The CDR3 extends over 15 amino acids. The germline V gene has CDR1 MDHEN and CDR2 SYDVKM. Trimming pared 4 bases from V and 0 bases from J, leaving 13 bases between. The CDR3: CASSSPRGSSYEQYF. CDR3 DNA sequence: TGTGCCAGCAGTTCACCCCGGGGGAGCTCCTACGAGCAGTACTTC.

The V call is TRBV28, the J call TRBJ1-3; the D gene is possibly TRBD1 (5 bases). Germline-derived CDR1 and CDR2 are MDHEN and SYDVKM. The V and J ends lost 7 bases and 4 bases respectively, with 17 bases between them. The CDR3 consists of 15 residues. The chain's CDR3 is CASTGPGGLGNTIYF. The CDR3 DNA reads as TGTGCCAGCACGGGGCCGGGAGGGCTCGGAAACACCATATATTTT.

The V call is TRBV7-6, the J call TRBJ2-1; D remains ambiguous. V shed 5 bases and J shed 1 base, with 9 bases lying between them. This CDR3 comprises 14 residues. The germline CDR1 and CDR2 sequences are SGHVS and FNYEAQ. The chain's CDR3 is CASSPSPSYNEQFF. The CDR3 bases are TGTGCCAGCAGCCCTTCCCCTTCCTACAATGAGCAGTTCTTC.

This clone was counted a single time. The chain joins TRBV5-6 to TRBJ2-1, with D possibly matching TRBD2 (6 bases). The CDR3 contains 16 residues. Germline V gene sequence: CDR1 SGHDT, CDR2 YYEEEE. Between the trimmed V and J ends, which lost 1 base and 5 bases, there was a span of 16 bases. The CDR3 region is CASSLPRTIRNNEQFF. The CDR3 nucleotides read TGTGCCAGCAGCTTGCCCCGGACTATCAGGAACAATGAGCAGTTCTTC.

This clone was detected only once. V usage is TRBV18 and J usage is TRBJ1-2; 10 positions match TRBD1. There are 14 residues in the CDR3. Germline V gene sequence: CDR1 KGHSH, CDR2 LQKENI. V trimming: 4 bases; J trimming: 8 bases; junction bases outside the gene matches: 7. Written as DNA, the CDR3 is TGTGCCAGCTCACTTCAAGGGACAGGGGACGGCTACACCTTC. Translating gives CASSLQGTGDGYTF.

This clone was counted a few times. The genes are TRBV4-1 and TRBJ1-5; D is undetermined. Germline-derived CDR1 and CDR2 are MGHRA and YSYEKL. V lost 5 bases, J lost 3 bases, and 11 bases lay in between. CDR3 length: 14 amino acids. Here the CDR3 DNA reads TGCGCCAGCAGCTCTTCAGGCTCCAATCAGCCCCAGCATTTT. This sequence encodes CASSSSGSNQPQHF.

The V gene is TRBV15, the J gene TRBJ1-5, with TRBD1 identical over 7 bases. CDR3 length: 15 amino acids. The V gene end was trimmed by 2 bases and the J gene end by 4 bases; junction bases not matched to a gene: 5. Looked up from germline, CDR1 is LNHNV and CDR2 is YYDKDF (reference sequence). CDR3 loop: CATSRFGTENQPQHF. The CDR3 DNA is TGTGCCACCAGCAGATTCGGGACAGAAAATCAGCCCCAGCATTTT.

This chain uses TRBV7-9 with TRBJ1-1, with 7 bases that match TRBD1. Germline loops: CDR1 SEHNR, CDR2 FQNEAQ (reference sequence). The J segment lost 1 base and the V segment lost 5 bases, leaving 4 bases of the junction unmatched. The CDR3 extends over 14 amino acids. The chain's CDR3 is CASSTTGANTEAFF. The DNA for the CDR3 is TGTGCCAGCAGCACCACAGGGGCGAACACTGAAGCTTTCTTT. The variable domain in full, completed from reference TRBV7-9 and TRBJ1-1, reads DTGVSQNPRHKITKRGQNVTFRCDPISEHNRLYWYRQTLGQGPEFLTYFQNEAQLEKSRLLSDRFSAERPKGSFSTLEIQRTEQGDSAMYLCASSTTGANTEAFFGQGTRLTVV.

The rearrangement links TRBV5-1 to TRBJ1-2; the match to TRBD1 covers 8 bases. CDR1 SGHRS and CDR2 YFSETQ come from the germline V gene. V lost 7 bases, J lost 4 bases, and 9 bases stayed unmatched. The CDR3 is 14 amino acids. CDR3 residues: CASRPGQDPYGYTF. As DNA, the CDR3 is TGCGCCAGCCGTCCGGGACAGGACCCCTATGGCTACACCTTC.

The CDR3 here is CASSFGLGTNSNQPQHF. CDR3 DNA sequence: TGTGCCAGCAGTTTCGGTCTTGGCACCAATAGCAATCAGCCCCAGCATTTT. The chain links TRBV28 to TRBJ1-5; D ambiguous. The ends were cut back, 3 bases at V and 0 bases at J, with 15 bases in the middle. The CDR3 has 17 residues. Germline CDR1 is MDHEN and CDR2 is SYDVKM.

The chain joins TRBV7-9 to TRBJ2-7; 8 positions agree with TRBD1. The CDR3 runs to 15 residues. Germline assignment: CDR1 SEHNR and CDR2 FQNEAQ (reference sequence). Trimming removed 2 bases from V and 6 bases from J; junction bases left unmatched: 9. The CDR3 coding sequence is TGTGCCAGCAGCTTAACCCTTGGACAGGGACGCGAGCAGTACTTC. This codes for CASSLTLGQGREQYF. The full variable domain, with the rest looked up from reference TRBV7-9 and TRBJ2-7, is DTGVSQNPRHKITKRGQNVTFRCDPISEHNRLYWYRQTLGQGPEFLTYFQNEAQLEKSRLLSDRFSAERPKGSFSTLEIQRTEQGDSAMYLCASSLTLGQGREQYFGPGTRLTVT.

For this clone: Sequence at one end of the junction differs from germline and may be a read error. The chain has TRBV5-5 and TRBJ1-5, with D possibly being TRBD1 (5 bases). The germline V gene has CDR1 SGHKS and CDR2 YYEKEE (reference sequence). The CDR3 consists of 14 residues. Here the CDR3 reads CASSLQSDNRPQHF. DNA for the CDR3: TGTGCCAGCAGCTTGCAATCGGACAATCGGCCCCAGCATTTT.

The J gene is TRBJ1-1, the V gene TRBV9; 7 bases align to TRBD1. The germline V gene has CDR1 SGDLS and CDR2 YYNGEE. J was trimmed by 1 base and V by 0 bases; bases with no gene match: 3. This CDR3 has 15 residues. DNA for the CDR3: TGTGCCAGCAGCGTAGACAGGGGCTGGAACACTGAAGCTTTCTTT. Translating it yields CASSVDRGWNTEAFF.

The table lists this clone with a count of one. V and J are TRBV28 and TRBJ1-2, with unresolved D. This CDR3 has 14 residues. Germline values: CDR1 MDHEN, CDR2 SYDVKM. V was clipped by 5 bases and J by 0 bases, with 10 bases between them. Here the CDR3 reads CASSPDATNYGYTF. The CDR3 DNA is TGTGCCAGCAGTCCCGACGCAACTAACTATGGCTACACCTTC.

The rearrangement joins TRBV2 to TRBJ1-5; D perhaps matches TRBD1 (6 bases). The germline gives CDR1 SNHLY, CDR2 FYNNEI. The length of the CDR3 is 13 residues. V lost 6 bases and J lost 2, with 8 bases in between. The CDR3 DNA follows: TGTGCCAGCAGCAGGGGTGGCAATCAGCCCCAGCATTTT. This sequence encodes CASSRGGNQPQHF. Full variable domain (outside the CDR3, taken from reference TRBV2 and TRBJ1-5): EPEVTQTPSHQVTQMGQEVILRCVPISNHLYFYWYRQILGQKVEFLVSFYNNEISEKSEIFDDQFSVERPDGSNFTLKIRSTKLEDSAMYFCASSRGGNQPQHFGDGTRLSIL.